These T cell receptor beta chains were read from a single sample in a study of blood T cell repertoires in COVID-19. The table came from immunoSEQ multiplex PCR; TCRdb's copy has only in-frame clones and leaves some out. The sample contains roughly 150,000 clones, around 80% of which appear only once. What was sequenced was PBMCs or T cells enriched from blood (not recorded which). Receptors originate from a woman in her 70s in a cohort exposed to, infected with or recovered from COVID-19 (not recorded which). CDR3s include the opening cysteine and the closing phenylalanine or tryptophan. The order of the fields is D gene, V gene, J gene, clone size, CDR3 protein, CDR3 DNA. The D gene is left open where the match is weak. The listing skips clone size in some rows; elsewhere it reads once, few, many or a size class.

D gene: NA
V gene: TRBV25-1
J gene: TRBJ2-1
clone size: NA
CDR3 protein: CASTGQGYNEQFF
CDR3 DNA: TGTGCCAGCACAGGGCAGGGATACAATGAGCAGTTCTTC

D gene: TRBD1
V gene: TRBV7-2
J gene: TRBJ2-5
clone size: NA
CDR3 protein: CASSSTGALQETQYF
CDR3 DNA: TGTGCCAGCAGCTCCACAGGGGCCCTCCAAGAGACCCAGTACTTC

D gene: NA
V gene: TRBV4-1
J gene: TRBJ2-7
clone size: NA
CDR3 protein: CASSQVKTEQADYEQYF
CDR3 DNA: TGCGCCAGCAGCCAAGTTAAGACCGAACAGGCAGACTACGAGCAGTACTTC

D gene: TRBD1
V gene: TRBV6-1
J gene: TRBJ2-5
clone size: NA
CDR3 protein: CASSEDRGYGKTQYF
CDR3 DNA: TGTGCCAGCAGTGAAGACAGGGGTTATGGGAAGACCCAGTACTTC

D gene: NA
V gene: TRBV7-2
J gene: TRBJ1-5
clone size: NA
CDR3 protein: CASSSQGPQHF
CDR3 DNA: TGTGCCAGCAGCTCCCAGGGGCCCCAGCATTTT

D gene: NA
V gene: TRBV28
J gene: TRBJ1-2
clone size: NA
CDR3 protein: CASSSPARGRGYTF
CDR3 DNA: TGTGCCAGCAGTTCACCGGCGAGAGGGCGCGGCTACACCTTC

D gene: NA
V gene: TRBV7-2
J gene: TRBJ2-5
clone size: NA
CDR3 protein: CASSLTGSETQYF
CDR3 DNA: TGTGCCAGCAGCTTGACAGGCTCGGAGACCCAGTACTTC

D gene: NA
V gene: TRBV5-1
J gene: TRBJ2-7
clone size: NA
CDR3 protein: CASSLAVGLAHEQYF
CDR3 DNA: TGCGCCAGCAGCTTGGCCGTTGGCCTAGCCCACGAGCAGTACTTC

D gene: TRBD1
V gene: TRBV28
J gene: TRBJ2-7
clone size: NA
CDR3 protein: CASRRQGAFSRDGEQYF
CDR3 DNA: TGTGCCAGCAGAAGACAGGGGGCATTCTCGAGGGACGGCGAGCAGTACTTC

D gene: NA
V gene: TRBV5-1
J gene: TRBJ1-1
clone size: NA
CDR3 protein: CASSLGSSWGGGSRVEAFF
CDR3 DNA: TGCGCCAGCAGCTTGGGGTCATCGTGGGGCGGAGGGTCGCGGGTTGAAGCTTTCTTT

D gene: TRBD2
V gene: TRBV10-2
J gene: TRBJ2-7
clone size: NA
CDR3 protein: CASRQTSGSSYEQYF
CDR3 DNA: TGCGCCAGCAGGCAGACTAGCGGGAGCTCCTACGAGCAGTACTTC

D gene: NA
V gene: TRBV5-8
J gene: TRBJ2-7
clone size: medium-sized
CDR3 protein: CASSLALTGLSYEQYF
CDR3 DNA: TGTGCCAGCAGCTTGGCTCTGACAGGATTATCCTACGAGCAGTACTTC

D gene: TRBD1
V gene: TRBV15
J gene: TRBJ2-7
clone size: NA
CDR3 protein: CATRGQGPYEQYF
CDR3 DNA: TGTGCCACCAGGGGACAGGGACCGTACGAGCAGTACTTC